This T cell receptor (beta chain) stems from a study of sequential checkpoint blockade in melanoma. Study-level information: Matched biopsies came pretreatment and at week 13 for some 21 patients.

Findings and limits, study-wide: Pretreatment TIL clonality tracked with response in the nivolumab-first arm. T-cell fraction and clonality followed PD-L1 and CD8+ counts, not mutational load.

Treatment specified: randomized to nivolumab then ipilimumab (arm A) or the reverse (arm B). Patients had received no earlier DNA-damaging chemotherapy. Trimming cost V 0 bases and J 0 bases, with 12 bases left between them. Germline V CDR1 and CDR2: SGHRS, YFSETQ. The CDR3 totals 16 residues. With regard to this clone: The antigen remains unidentified.

The table came from immunoSEQ multiplex PCR; TCRdb's copy has only in-frame clones and leaves some out. The sample consists of about 9,500 clones, about 23% of them appearing once. The sequence derives from a human donor with melanoma. The source was tumor tissue (inferred from file names), collected from a patient given nivolumab and ipilimumab in sequence. The V and J genes are TRBV5-1 and TRBJ1-1; a weak D match, TRBD1 (5 bases). Written as DNA, the CDR3 is TGCGCCAGCAGCTTGGAGGGACGGTACATGAACACTGAAGCTTTCTTT. Translation: CASSLEGRYMNTEAFF. Full variable domain (missing parts from reference TRBV5-1 and TRBJ1-1): KAGVTQTPRYLIKTRGQQVTLSCSPISGHRSVSWYQQTPGQGLQFLFEYFSETQRNKGNFPGRFSGRQFSNSRSEMNVSTLELGDSALYLCASSLEGRYMNTEAFFGQGTRLTVV.